Presented here are 17 T cell receptor beta chains from one specimen sequenced in a study of preoperative IRX-2 immunotherapy in early breast cancer. As to treatment: preoperative locoregional IRX-2 cytokine immunotherapy. Using immunoSEQ multiplex PCR, the repertoire was profiled, and TCRdb retains in-frame clones only, with some absent. The data show around 6,000 clones, roughly 70% seen once. The input for sequencing was tumor tissue, taken before IRX-2 immunotherapy. The receptors were gathered from a human donor with breast cancer.

The rearrangement joins TRBV6-8 to TRBJ2-1; 9 bases line up with TRBD1. Germline CDR1 MNHGY, CDR2 SAAAGT. CDR3 length: 13 amino acids. Losses at the gene ends were 5 bases for V and 7 bases for J; bases not matched to a gene: 3. The CDR3, as DNA: TGTGCCAGCAGTAAACAGGGGGCAAATGAGCAGTTCTTC. It translates to CASSKQGANEQFF.

This clone was seen a handful of times. The gene calls are TRBV11-3 and TRBJ2-1, with 8 bases matching TRBD2. With V trimmed by 3 bases and J by 3 bases, 7 bases remained unmatched. The CDR3 has 16 amino acids. Germline V lookup: CDR1 SGHNT, CDR2 YENEEA. The CDR3 protein is CASSLGGGPFYNEQFF. The CDR3 nucleotides read TGTGCCAGCAGCTTGGGCGGGGGGCCCTTCTACAATGAGCAGTTCTTC.

This sequence joins TRBV6-8 and TRBJ1-2; D is uncertain. The V gene lost 0 bases and the J gene lost 1 base, with 3 bases spanning the gap. Germline-derived CDR1 and CDR2 are MNHGY and SAAAGT. The CDR3 totals 13 residues. The CDR3 region has the DNA TGTGCCAGCAGTTACTCTCATAACTATGGCTACACCTTC. Translated: CASSYSHNYGYTF.

This chain uses TRBV11-3 with TRBJ1-6; D is possibly TRBD1 (6 bases). The CDR3 consists of 14 residues. Germline CDR1 SGHNT, CDR2 YENEEA. V was shortened by 2 bases and J by 4 bases, with 6 bases between the two germline ends. As DNA, the CDR3 is TGTGCCAGCAGCTTACAGGGGTATAATTCACCCCTCCACTTT. This encodes CASSLQGYNSPLHF.

The chain has TRBV23-1 and TRBJ2-2, with D perhaps being TRBD1 or TRBD2 (5 bases each). TRBV23-1 is placed among ORFs of uncertain function. The CDR3 is made up of 15 amino acids. Trimming stripped 6 bases from V and 3 bases from J, with 14 bases between. For the CDR3, the DNA is TGCGCCAGCAGCAAGGGGACGCCGGACACCGGGGAGCTGTTTTTT. This gives the protein CASSKGTPDTGELFF.

This clone was recorded once. The V and J genes are TRBV6-8 and TRBJ2-2; the D is unclear. The V gene lost 2 bases and the J gene lost 4 bases, with 5 bases spanning the gap. CDR3 length equals 13 residues. The germline gives CDR1 MNHGY, CDR2 SAAAGT. The CDR3 coding sequence is TGTGCCAGCAGTTACGGGCCCACCGGGGAGCTGTTTTTT. This sequence encodes CASSYGPTGELFF.

CDR3 loop: CASTPRGGQGIETQYF. CDR3 coding DNA: TGTGCCAGCACTCCGCGTGGGGGACAGGGTATAGAGACCCAGTACTTC. V usage is TRBV11-3 and J usage is TRBJ2-5, with 9 positions matching TRBD1. From germline, CDR1 is SGHNT and CDR2 YENEEA. The CDR3 spans 16 residues. The V and J ends lost 7 bases and 4 bases, in that order; junction bases with no gene match: 13. Together with reference TRBV11-3 and TRBJ2-5, the CDR3 gives the full variable domain: EAGVVQSPRYKIIEKKQPVAFWCNPISGHNTLYWYLQNLGQGPELLIRYENEEAVDDSQLPKDRFSAERLKGVDSTLKIQPAELGDSAVYLCASTPRGGQGIETQYFGPGTRLLVL.

The chain carries TRBV7-2 and TRBJ2-3, with D possibly matching TRBD2 (6 bases). The CDR3 is made up of 16 amino acids. Germline V gives CDR1 SGHTA, CDR2 FQGNSA. Between the trimmed V and J ends, which lost 5 bases and 4 bases, there was a span of 19 bases. CDR3 sequence: CASSPGSGSGADTQYF. The CDR3 region has the DNA TGTGCCAGCAGCCCCGGCAGCGGGTCGGGCGCAGATACGCAGTATTTT.

V gene TRBV14 combines with J gene TRBJ2-7; D gene unclear. The CDR3 loop spans 11 amino acids. V gave up 3 bases and J gave up 6 bases, with 6 bases separating them. Looked up from germline, CDR1 is SGHDN and CDR2 is FVKESK. The CDR3 spells CASSQTVEQYF. DNA of the CDR3: TGTGCCAGCAGCCAGACGGTCGAGCAGTACTTC.

J is TRBJ2-2 and V is TRBV19, with a weak D call TRBD2 (5 bases). In germline, CDR1 is LNHDA, CDR2 SQIVND (reference sequence). This CDR3 comprises 15 residues. With 7 bases removed from V and 7 bases from J, the gap between germline ends came to 19 bases. The CDR3 reads CASTDYRAGGGELFF. As DNA, the CDR3 is TGTGCCAGTACGGATTATAGGGCCGGAGGCGGGGAGCTGTTTTTT.

This chain uses TRBV5-1 with TRBJ1-3; D unresolved. The CDR3 loop spans 14 amino acids. Trimming removed 4 bases from V and 0 bases from J, with 8 bases in between. In germline, CDR1 is SGHRS, CDR2 YFSETQ. The CDR3 sequence is CASSLQGSGNTIYF. The CDR3 DNA sequence: TGCGCCAGCAGCCTCCAAGGCTCTGGAAACACCATATATTTT.

This clone was recorded once. The chain links TRBV8-2 to TRBJ1-4; the tabulated D call, TRBD1, remains unverified against the DNA. TRBV8-2 is shown as a pseudogene. This CDR3 is built from 16 residues. CDR3 in DNA: TGTGCCAGCAGTATCGGACAGTACACAACTAATGAAAAACTGTTTTTT. It specifies CASSIGQYTTNEKLFF.

The rearrangement joins TRBV12-5 to TRBJ2-3; D unresolved. This CDR3 is built from 13 residues. Looked up from germline, CDR1 is LGHNT and CDR2 is FRNRAP. The CDR3 coding sequence is TGTGCCACCGTCCCCCTTAGCACAGATACGCAGTATTTT. This sequence encodes CATVPLSTDTQYF. The variable domain in full, completed from reference TRBV12-5 and TRBJ2-3, reads DARVTQTPRHKVTEMGQEVTMRCQPILGHNTVFWYRQTMMQGLELLAYFRNRAPLDDSGMPKDRFSAEMPDATLATLKIQPSEPRDSAVYFCATVPLSTDTQYFGPGTRLTVL.

This clone has just one count. The chain uses TRBV11-3 and TRBJ1-3, with D possibly matching TRBD1 (6 bases). Germline V gene lookup returns CDR1 SGHNT and CDR2 YENEEA. V lost 4 bases and J 2 bases, leaving 15 bases between the germline ends. This CDR3 region has 16 residues. The CDR3 coding sequence is TGTGCCAGCAGCTCACACAGGGAAGTTCCTGGAAACACCATATATTTT. Amino acid sequence: CASSSHREVPGNTIYF.

To note about this clone: The junction differs from germline at one of its ends, possibly a read error. The chain joins TRBV6-8 to TRBJ1-6, with TRBD1 as a possible D gene (5 bases). The germline V gene encodes CDR1 MNHGY and CDR2 SAAAGT. The CDR3 has 18 amino acids. CDR3 residues: CASSDSCRGVPYNSPLHF. DNA for the CDR3: TGTGCCAGCAGTGACTCATGTAGAGGGGTGCCCTATAATTCACCCCTCCACTTT.

The V call is TRBV6-8, the J call TRBJ2-1; 12 bases match TRBD2. The V gene's germline CDR1 is MNHGY and CDR2 SAAAGT. The CDR3 length is 17 residues. Trimming at V came to 4 bases and at J to 6 bases, leaving 10 bases not matched to a gene. CDR3 amino acids: CASSSQALAGGINEQFF. As DNA, the CDR3 is TGTGCCAGCAGTTCCCAAGCACTAGCGGGGGGTATCAATGAGCAGTTCTTC.

V gene TRBV30 combines with J gene TRBJ2-2; possible D gene TRBD1, 6 bases. Germline V gene data show CDR1 as GTSNPN and CDR2 as SVGIG (reference sequence). The CDR3 consists of 16 residues. Trimming removed 1 base at V and 3 bases at J, with 15 bases between. The CDR3 sequence is CAWSGSGVRYTGELFF. The DNA for the CDR3 is TGTGCCTGGAGTGGCTCAGGGGTCCGATACACCGGGGAGCTGTTTTTT.